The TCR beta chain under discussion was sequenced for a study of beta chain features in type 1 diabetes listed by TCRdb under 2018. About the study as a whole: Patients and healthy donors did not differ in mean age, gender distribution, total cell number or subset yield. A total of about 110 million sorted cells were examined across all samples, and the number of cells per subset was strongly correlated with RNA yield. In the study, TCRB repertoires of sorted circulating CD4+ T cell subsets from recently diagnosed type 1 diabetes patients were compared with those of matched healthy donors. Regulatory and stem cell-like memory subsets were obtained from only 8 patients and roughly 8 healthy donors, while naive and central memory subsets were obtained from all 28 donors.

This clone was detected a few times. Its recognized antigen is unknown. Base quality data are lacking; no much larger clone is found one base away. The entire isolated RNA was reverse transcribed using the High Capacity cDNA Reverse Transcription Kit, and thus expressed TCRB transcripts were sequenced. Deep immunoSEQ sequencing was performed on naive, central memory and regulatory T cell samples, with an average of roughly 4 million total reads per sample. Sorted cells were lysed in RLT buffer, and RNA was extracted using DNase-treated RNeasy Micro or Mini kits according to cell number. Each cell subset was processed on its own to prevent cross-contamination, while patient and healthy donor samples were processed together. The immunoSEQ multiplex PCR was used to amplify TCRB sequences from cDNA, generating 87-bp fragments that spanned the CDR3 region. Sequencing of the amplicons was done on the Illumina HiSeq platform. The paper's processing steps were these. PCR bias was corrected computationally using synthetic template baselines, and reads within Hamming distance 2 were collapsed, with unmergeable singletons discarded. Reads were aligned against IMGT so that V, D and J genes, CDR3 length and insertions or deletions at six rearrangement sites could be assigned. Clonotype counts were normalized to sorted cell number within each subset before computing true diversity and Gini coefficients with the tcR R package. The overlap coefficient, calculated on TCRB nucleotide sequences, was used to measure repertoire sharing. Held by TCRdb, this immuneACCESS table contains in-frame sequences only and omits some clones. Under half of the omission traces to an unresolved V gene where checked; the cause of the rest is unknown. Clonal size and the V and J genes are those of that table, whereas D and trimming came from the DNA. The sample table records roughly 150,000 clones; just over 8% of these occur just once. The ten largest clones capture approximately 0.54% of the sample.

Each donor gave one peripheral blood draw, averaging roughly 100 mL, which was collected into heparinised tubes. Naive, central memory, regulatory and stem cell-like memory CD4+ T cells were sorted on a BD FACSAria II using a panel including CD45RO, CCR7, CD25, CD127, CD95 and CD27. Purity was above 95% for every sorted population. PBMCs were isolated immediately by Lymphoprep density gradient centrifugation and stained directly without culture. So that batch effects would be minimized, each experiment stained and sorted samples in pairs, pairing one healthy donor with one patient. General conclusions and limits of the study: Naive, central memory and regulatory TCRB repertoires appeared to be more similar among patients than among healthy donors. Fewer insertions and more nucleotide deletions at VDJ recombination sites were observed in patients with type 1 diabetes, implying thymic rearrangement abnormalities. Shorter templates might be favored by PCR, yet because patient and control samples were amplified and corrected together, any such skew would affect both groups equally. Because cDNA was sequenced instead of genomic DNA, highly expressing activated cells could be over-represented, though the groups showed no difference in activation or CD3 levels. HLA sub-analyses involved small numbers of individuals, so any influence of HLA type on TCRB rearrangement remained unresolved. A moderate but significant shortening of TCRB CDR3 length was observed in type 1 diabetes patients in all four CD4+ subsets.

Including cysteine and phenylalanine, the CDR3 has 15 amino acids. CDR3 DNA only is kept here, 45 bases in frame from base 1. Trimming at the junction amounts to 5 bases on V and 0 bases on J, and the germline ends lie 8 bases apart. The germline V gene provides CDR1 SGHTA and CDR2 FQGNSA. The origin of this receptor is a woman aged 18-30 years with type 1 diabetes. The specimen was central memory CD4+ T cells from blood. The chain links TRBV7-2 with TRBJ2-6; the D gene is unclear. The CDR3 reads CASSPSPSGANVLTF. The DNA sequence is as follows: TGTGCCAGCAGCCCCTCCCCCTCTGGGGCCAACGTCCTGACTTTC.